The 21 T cell receptor beta chains in this list originate from one sample, sequenced in a study of T cell changes during pregnancy in multiple sclerosis. Data came from immunoSEQ multiplex PCR; TCRdb stores just in-frame clones and leaves some out. The table lists approximately 23,000 clones, 91% of them singletons. This sample comprised CD4+ T cells from peripheral blood mononuclear cells, obtained in the third trimester of pregnancy. These receptors were taken from a female donor in good health, enrolled as a control in a pregnancy study.

This chain uses TRBV5-4 with TRBJ2-3; the match to TRBD2 covers 11 bases. CDR1 is SGHNT and CDR2 is YYREEE in the germline V gene (reference sequence). The CDR3 is 16 amino acids. V gave up 1 base and J gave up 2 bases; unmatched junction bases: 3. The CDR3 here is CASSLTSGGYTDTQYF. CDR3 in DNA: TGTGCCAGCAGCTTGACTAGCGGGGGTTACACAGATACGCAGTATTTT.

This chain joins TRBV19 and TRBJ1-1; no reliable D call. The germline V and J ends were trimmed by 11 bases and 3 bases, with 13 bases remaining between them. The CDR3 runs 12 residues. Germline V gene lookup returns CDR1 LNHDA and CDR2 SQIVND (reference sequence). The CDR3 coding sequence is TGTGCCTGTCACGGGGTCGACACTGAAGCTTTCTTT. Protein product: CACHGVDTEAFF.

The V and J genes are TRBV19 and TRBJ1-2, with 7 bases lining up with TRBD1. In germline, CDR1 is LNHDA, CDR2 SQIVND (reference sequence). The J segment lost 6 bases and the V segment lost 8 bases, leaving 21 bases of the junction unmatched. The CDR3 runs 17 residues. The CDR3 loop is CASSPGTATILGHGYTF. DNA for the CDR3: TGTGCCAGTTCCCCCGGGACAGCGACAATACTTGGCCATGGCTACACCTTC.

V usage is TRBV19 and J usage is TRBJ2-5; 16 bases line up with TRBD2. There are 16 residues in the CDR3. The J segment lost 4 bases and the V segment lost 8 bases, leaving 7 bases of the junction unmatched. Germline lookup yields CDR1 LNHDA and CDR2 SQIVND (reference sequence). CDR3 region: CASRAGLAGGGETQYF. The CDR3 coding sequence is TGTGCCAGTCGTGCGGGACTAGCGGGAGGGGGAGAGACCCAGTACTTC.

The chain combines TRBV5-1 with TRBJ2-7; D uncertain. The CDR3 totals 16 residues. Germline V CDR1 and CDR2: SGHRS, YFSETQ. V gave up 4 bases and J gave up 3 bases, with 20 bases separating them. CDR3 in DNA: TGCGCCAGCAGCCGAACGGCGTCACCAGGTAACTACGAGCAGTACTTC. Translation gives CASSRTASPGNYEQYF.

Note on this clone: The germline gene is not matched at one end of the junction; a read error may be the cause. This chain uses TRBV11-3 with TRBJ2-1, with 10 bases fitting TRBD1. The CDR3 contains 15 residues. CDR1 and CDR2 (germline): SGHNT, YENEEA. CDR3 loop: CASSLEGQGWNEQFF. The CDR3 bases are TGTGCCAGCAGCCTAGAGGGACAGGGGTGGAATGAGCAGTTCTTC. The entire variable domain, with the rest obtained from reference TRBV11-3 and TRBJ2-1, is as follows: EAGVVQSPRYKIIEKKQPVAFWCNPISGHNTLYWYLQNLGQGPELLIRYENEEAVDDSQLPKDRFSAERLKGVDSTLKIQPAELGDSAVYLCASSLEGQGWNEQFFGPGTRLTVL.

The V call is TRBV6-6, the J call TRBJ1-2; TRBD1 agrees at 7 bases. This CDR3 is built from 14 residues. Germline CDR1 and CDR2: MNHNY and SVGAGI (reference sequence). With 5 bases clipped from V and 5 bases from J, the junction kept 8 bases outside the gene matches. The CDR3 DNA is TGTGCCAGCAGTCGCCCGGGACAGCTTTATGGCTACACCTTC. This encodes CASSRPGQLYGYTF.

The V gene is TRBV7-8, the J gene TRBJ1-5; D ambiguous. V lost 1 base to trimming and J lost 4 bases, with 11 bases between them. The germline V gene encodes CDR1 SGHVS and CDR2 FQNEAQ. CDR3 length: 15 amino acids. The CDR3 DNA sequence: TGTGCCAGCAGCTTAGTTACTCACGAGAATCAGCCCCAGCATTTT. It yields the protein CASSLVTHENQPQHF.

The chain joins TRBV5-6 to TRBJ2-3; 7 bases are a match to TRBD2. The CDR3 runs 16 residues. CDR1 is SGHDT and CDR2 is YYEEEE in the germline V gene. The V gene end was trimmed by 7 bases and the J gene end by 2 bases; junction bases not matched to a gene: 13. In DNA, the CDR3 is TGTGCCAGCTACTGGGAGCGGGGCCCTCTCACAGATACGCAGTATTTT. Its protein product is CASYWERGPLTDTQYF.

The chain has TRBV2 and TRBJ2-7; D perhaps matches TRBD1 (6 bases). Germline CDR1 is SNHLY and CDR2 is FYNNEI. This CDR3 is built from 13 residues. V dropped 4 bases and J dropped 1 base, with 8 bases sitting between them. DNA for the CDR3: TGTGCCAGCAGTGTAGGACAGTCCTACGAGCAGTACTTC. This codes for CASSVGQSYEQYF.

A single count supports this clone. CDR3 nucleotide sequence: TGTGCCAGCAGCCGGGGACAGGGGGCATACGAGCAGTACTTC. Translation gives CASSRGQGAYEQYF. V usage is TRBV2 and J usage is TRBJ2-7; 12 bases agree with TRBD1. The J segment lost 4 bases and the V segment lost 6 bases, leaving 4 bases of the junction unmatched. There are 14 residues in the CDR3. The germline gives CDR1 SNHLY, CDR2 FYNNEI.

The V and J genes are TRBV5-4 and TRBJ2-7, with 8 bases aligning to TRBD1. CDR1 and CDR2 (germline): SGHNT, YYREEE (reference sequence). The CDR3 spans 15 residues. V shed 1 base, J shed 3 bases, and the junction held 6 bases outside the gene matches. CDR3 protein: CASSLPGQVNYEQYF. The CDR3 DNA is TGTGCCAGCAGCTTGCCGGGACAGGTCAACTACGAGCAGTACTTC. The complete variable domain, with remaining parts taken from reference TRBV5-4 and TRBJ2-7, reads ETGVTQSPTHLIKTRGQQVTLRCSSQSGHNTVSWYQQALGQGPQFIFQYYREEENGRGNFPPRFSGLQFPNYSSELNVNALELDDSALYLCASSLPGQVNYEQYFGPGTRLTVT.

CDR3 bases: TGTGCCAGCAGGCGGACGGTGGGAGGCCATGGCTACACCTTC. It codes for CASRRTVGGHGYTF. The chain joins TRBV5-5 to TRBJ1-2; D call uncertain. Germline CDR1 reads SGHKS; CDR2 reads YYEKEE (reference sequence). V was cut by 5 bases and J by 6 bases, with 17 bases left in between. The CDR3 is made up of 14 amino acids. The entire variable domain, with the rest obtained from reference TRBV5-5 and TRBJ1-2, is as follows: DAGVTQSPTHLIKTRGQQVTLRCSPISGHKSVSWYQQVLGQGPQFIFQYYEKEERGRGNFPDRFSARQFPNYSSELNVNALLLGDSALYLCASRRTVGGHGYTFGSGTRLTVV.

The V gene is TRBV7-2, the J gene TRBJ1-4; 7 bases map to TRBD1. Germline trimming cut 3 bases from V and 8 bases from J; bases unmatched to any gene: 6. The CDR3 has 14 amino acids. Germline lookup yields CDR1 SGHTA and CDR2 FQGNSA. The CDR3 coding sequence is TGTGCCAGCAGCTTGGAAACAGGGGTCGAAAAACTGTTTTTT. This sequence encodes CASSLETGVEKLFF. Using reference TRBV7-2 and TRBJ1-4 for the parts outside the CDR3, the full variable domain is GAGVSQSPSNKVTEKGKDVELRCDPISGHTALYWYRQSLGQGLEFLIYFQGNSAPDKSGLPSDRFSAERTGGSVSTLTIQRTQQEDSAVYLCASSLETGVEKLFFGSGTQLSVL.

This chain uses TRBV5-1 with TRBJ2-5; D is unclear. CDR1 SGHRS and CDR2 YFSETQ come from the germline V gene. This CDR3 is 14 amino acids long. V gave up 4 bases and J gave up 0 bases, with 10 bases separating them. Here the CDR3 reads CASSGRPHQETQYF. The CDR3 DNA is TGCGCCAGCAGCGGCCGTCCGCACCAAGAGACCCAGTACTTC.

The J gene is TRBJ2-3, the V gene TRBV9; TRBD2 matches at 9 bases. Germline lookup yields CDR1 SGDLS and CDR2 YYNGEE. The V and J ends lost 6 bases and 3 bases, in that order; junction bases with no gene match: 11. The CDR3 covers 16 residues. CDR3 amino acids: CASMPLAGGPTDTQYF. Here the CDR3 DNA reads TGTGCCAGCATGCCCTTGGCGGGAGGGCCAACAGATACGCAGTATTTT.

V is TRBV5-1 and J is TRBJ1-1; no clear D. Between the trimmed V and J ends, which lost 4 bases and 4 bases, there was a span of 14 bases. There are 14 residues in the CDR3. Germline CDR1 is SGHRS and CDR2 is YFSETQ. The CDR3 spells CASSTHTSGTEAFF. DNA of the CDR3: TGCGCCAGCAGCACCCATACTTCGGGCACTGAAGCTTTCTTT.

The chain employs TRBV10-3 and TRBJ2-7, with 10 bases identical to TRBD1. The J segment lost 2 bases and the V segment lost 4 bases, leaving 5 bases of the junction unmatched. There are 15 residues in the CDR3. The germline V gene has CDR1 ENHRY and CDR2 SYGVKD. The CDR3 is CAISAATGGAYEQYF. CDR3 DNA sequence: TGTGCCATCAGTGCCGCGACAGGGGGCGCCTACGAGCAGTACTTC.

The chain links TRBV7-6 to TRBJ2-1; D perhaps matches TRBD2 (6 bases). Germline assignment: CDR1 SGHVS and CDR2 FNYEAQ. The CDR3 runs 13 residues. The V and J ends lost 3 bases and 8 bases respectively, with 11 bases between them. The chain's CDR3 is CASSLTSFYEQFF. The CDR3 region has the DNA TGTGCCAGCAGCTTGACTAGTTTCTATGAGCAGTTCTTC.

The chain employs TRBV28 and TRBJ1-2; D is unresolved. Germline CDR1 MDHEN, CDR2 SYDVKM. The CDR3 has 12 amino acids. The V and J ends lost 3 bases and 8 bases respectively, with 10 bases between them. In DNA, the CDR3 is TGTGCCAGCAGTTTGGGTGGGGAGGGCTACACCTTC. Amino acids: CASSLGGEGYTF.

The rearrangement uses TRBV4-1 and TRBJ2-1, with 12 bases lining up with TRBD2. Looked up from germline, CDR1 is MGHRA and CDR2 is YSYEKL. This CDR3 comprises 16 residues. With V trimmed by 2 bases and J by 8 bases, 7 bases remained unmatched. The DNA for the CDR3 is TGCGCCAGCAGCCAACCTACTAGCGGGAGGAGGCATGAGCAGTTCTTC. As protein: CASSQPTSGRRHEQFF.